This T cell receptor beta chain came from a study of cytotoxic CD8 clonotypes in ibrutinib-treated CLL. Study details: After median roughly 70 months, roughly 14 stayed in remission, approximately twelve progressed; responses approximately 24 partial, 2 complete. The samples contained hundreds of thousands of productive templates on average. They also contained an average of approximately 100,000 productive rearrangements. Study-level results: Clonality was elevated at ibrutinib response and had returned toward baseline at progression.

The CDR3 length is 12 residues. Deletions cut 8 bases from V and 1 base from J, with 5 bases between. The V gene's germline CDR1 is MRHNA and CDR2 SNTAGT. On this clone itself: The antigen is unknown.

Target depth was 1 in 200,000 to 1 in 1 million T cells, about 10x per clonotype. The protocol was immunoSEQ multiplex PCR, while the TCRdb copy is restricted to in-frame clones and leaves out a portion. Among roughly 250,000 clones listed, 70% were seen once. The source was PBMCs, collected after 24 months of ibrutinib treatment. The TCR originated in a human donor with chronic lymphocytic leukemia. The chain recombines TRBV6-4 with TRBJ2-2; no clear D gene. CDR3 bases: TGTGCCAGCGGTAGGAACACCGGGGAGCTGTTTTTT. Translation: CASGRNTGELFF.